Listed here are 14 T cell receptor beta chains from one sample, sequenced in a study of identical twins. TCRdb ran MiXCR on the 5' RACE reads and lists one entry per CDR3 protein. The sample has 400,000 to 600,000 distinct CDR3 sequences, under 25% seen once; the top ten hold 0.48%. This sample also appeared in a second study, on yellow fever vaccine responses in identical twins.

The sequencing input was CD4+ T cells sorted from blood. These receptors all come from a young woman in good health.

The chain is built from TRBV29-1 and TRBJ2-7; 10 positions match TRBD2. The V and J ends lost 4 bases and 7 bases, in that order; junction bases with no gene match: 10. The CDR3 is 14 residues long. The germline CDR1 and CDR2 sequences are SQVTM and ANQGSEA. Here the CDR3 reads CSVVGSGRADEQYF. The CDR3 DNA follows: TGCAGCGTTGTGGGGAGCGGGAGGGCCGATGAGCAGTACTTC.

This clonotype was counted only a few times. The chain carries TRBV21-1 and TRBJ2-2; the table's D call TRBD2 went unverified against the DNA. TRBV21-1 is a known pseudogene. CDR3 length: 17 residues. DNA of the CDR3: TGTGCCAGCAGCAAAGGAGGCGGGAGAAGCGCCACCGGGGAGCTGTTTTTT. Translating it yields CASSKGGGRSATGELFF.

The chain carries TRBV24-1 and TRBJ2-3, with TRBD2 identical over 11 bases. Per germline, CDR1 KGHDR and CDR2 SFDVKD. CDR3 length: 16 residues. J lost 5 bases, V lost 3 bases, and 6 bases had no gene match. The CDR3 here is CATSDGGLAAEDTQYF. The CDR3, as DNA: TGTGCCACCAGTGATGGGGGACTAGCGGCAGAAGATACGCAGTATTTT.

The table lists this clonotype with many counts. The chain joins TRBV6-5 to TRBJ1-4; D is unclear. The CDR3 has 13 amino acids. The germline V gene encodes CDR1 MNHEY and CDR2 SVGAGI. With 0 bases removed from V and 8 bases from J, the gap between germline ends came to 7 bases. The DNA of the CDR3 is TGTGCCAGCAGTTACTCAGGGCTGGAAAAACTGTTTTTT. As protein: CASSYSGLEKLFF.

The chain links TRBV7-6 to TRBJ2-5; no clear D gene. Trimming cost V 6 bases and J 3 bases, with 5 bases left between them. Germline V gives CDR1 SGHVS, CDR2 FNYEAQ. This CDR3 spans 11 amino acids. This CDR3 reads CASRYKETQYF. The CDR3 coding sequence is TGTGCCAGCAGATATAAAGAGACCCAGTACTTC.

This clonotype was seen more than once but under ten times. The chain joins TRBV12-3 or TRBV12-4 to TRBJ2-3; 8 bases map to TRBD1. J lost 4 bases, V lost 3 bases, and 6 bases had no gene match. The CDR3 has 15 residues. CDR3 residues: CASSFRQGWADTQYF. DNA of the CDR3: TGTGCCAGCAGTTTCAGACAGGGGTGGGCAGATACGCAGTATTTT.

The chain employs TRBV12-3 or TRBV12-4 and TRBJ2-1; the match to TRBD1 covers 8 bases. The V and J ends lost 2 bases and 11 bases, in that order; junction bases with no gene match: 8. This CDR3 contains 14 residues. This CDR3 is CASSLRGTGAQQFF. The CDR3 nucleotides are TGTGCCAGCAGTTTAAGGGGGACAGGAGCTCAGCAGTTCTTC.

This clonotype was detected a few times. The gene calls are TRBV10-3 and TRBJ2-1; D uncertain. CDR1 and CDR2 (germline): ENHRY, SYGVKD. The V gene lost 0 bases and the J gene lost 0 bases, with 18 bases spanning the gap. The CDR3 consists of 19 residues. This CDR3 reads CAISESNPGGKSSYNEQFF. DNA of the CDR3: TGTGCCATCAGTGAGTCGAACCCCGGCGGCAAAAGCTCCTACAATGAGCAGTTCTTC.

V gene TRBV5-6 combines with J gene TRBJ2-1; the D gene is possibly TRBD1 (5 bases). Trimming took off 4 bases at V and 9 bases at J, with 17 bases between the two ends. Germline V gene sequence: CDR1 SGHDT, CDR2 YYEEEE. The CDR3 totals 14 residues. The chain's CDR3 is CASSATTGAREQFF. CDR3 coding DNA: TGTGCCAGCAGCGCTACGACTGGGGCGCGTGAGCAGTTCTTC.

This clonotype was seen a few times. The chain joins TRBV20-1 to TRBJ2-3, with D perhaps TRBD1 or TRBD2 (5 bases each). This CDR3 spans 13 amino acids. Germline CDR1 is DFQATT and CDR2 is SNEGSKA (reference sequence). V was clipped by 8 bases and J by 2 bases, with 14 bases between them. The DNA of the CDR3 is TGCAGTCCACTAGGGACCTACACAGATACGCAGTATTTT. Its protein product is CSPLGTYTDTQYF.

The chain links TRBV5-1 to TRBJ2-2, with 10 bases that match TRBD2. J lost 5 bases, V lost 4 bases, and 17 bases had no gene match. This CDR3 comprises 19 residues. The germline V gene encodes CDR1 SGHRS and CDR2 YFSETQ. The CDR3 loop reads CASSPGHSSGRIKTGELFF. DNA of the CDR3: TGCGCCAGCAGCCCGGGACATTCTAGCGGGAGAATAAAAACCGGGGAGCTGTTTTTT.

This clonotype appeared a few times. V usage is TRBV6-2 or TRBV6-3 and J usage is TRBJ2-5; 7 positions agree with TRBD2. The V gene's germline CDR1 is MNHEY and CDR2 SVGEGT. V dropped 2 bases and J dropped 1; count of bases not matched to a gene: 7. CDR3 length equals 16 residues. CDR3 in amino acids: CASSYPLADRQETQYF. The DNA for the CDR3 is TGTGCCAGCAGTTACCCCCTAGCGGACCGCCAAGAGACCCAGTACTTC.

The chain employs TRBV3-1 and TRBJ1-6, with 7 bases identical to TRBD1. V gave up 5 bases and J gave up 15 bases; unmatched junction bases: 19. CDR1 and CDR2 (germline): LGHDT, YNNKEL (reference sequence). This CDR3 contains 16 residues. The CDR3 DNA reads as TGTGCCAGCAGCACTGTAGGGGGCAGGGCCGTTGGAGTCCTCCACTTT. Its translation: CASSTVGGRAVGVLHF.

V is TRBV12-3 or TRBV12-4 and J is TRBJ1-2; TRBD1 might be the D (5 bases). The CDR3 is made up of 12 amino acids. V was pared by 1 base and J by 6 bases, with 6 bases between. Here the CDR3 DNA reads TGTGCCAGCAGTTTAGGGGGGAATGGCTACACCTTC. As protein: CASSLGGNGYTF.